What follows are 22 T cell receptor beta chains derived from one specimen sequenced in a study of molecular identifiers for immune sequencing clone quantification. TCRdb reanalysed the PCR reads using MiXCR and keeps one entry per CDR3 protein. The sample lists some 580,000 distinct CDR3 sequences, over 25% seen once, with 0.7% to 0.95% in the top ten. The sample taken for sequencing was naive CD8+ T cells from blood, with Jurkat cell RNA spiked in. The subset here: FACS-sorted CD8+CD4-CCR7+CD45RA+ naive T cells. The receptors stem from a human donor in good health. Some libraries in this study had Jurkat cell RNA spiked in.

There are a few counts of this clonotype. V and J are TRBV19 and TRBJ2-7; D possibly corresponds to TRBD2 (5 bases). CDR1 and CDR2 from the germline V gene are LNHDA and SQIVND (reference sequence). There are 14 residues in the CDR3. With 5 bases removed from V and 0 bases from J, the gap between germline ends came to 11 bases. The DNA of the CDR3 is TGTGCCAGTAGTGTCGGAGGTTACTCCTACGAGCAGTACTTC. The encoded protein is CASSVGGYSYEQYF.

This clonotype was found a few times. The chain couples TRBV19 to TRBJ1-6; tentative D call: TRBD1 (5 bases). Trimming removed 6 bases at V and 11 bases at J, with 11 bases between. CDR1 and CDR2 (germline): LNHDA, SQIVND (reference sequence). The CDR3 covers 12 residues. CDR3 in amino acids: CASSAGFAPLHF. DNA of the CDR3: TGTGCCAGTAGCGCAGGGTTCGCACCCCTCCACTTT.

The chain recombines TRBV5-1 with TRBJ2-1; TRBD1 matches at 8 bases. V was clipped by 3 bases and J by 4 bases; unmatched bases: 12. The V gene's germline CDR1 is SGHRS and CDR2 YFSETQ. This CDR3 comprises 17 residues. This chain's CDR3 is CASSSKNRGVQYNEQFF. CDR3 nucleotides: TGCGCCAGCAGCTCGAAAAACAGGGGGGTACAATACAATGAGCAGTTCTTC.

This clonotype was recorded at least ten times. The chain joins TRBV30 to TRBJ1-1; D unclear. Trimming cost V 0 bases and J 4 bases, with 9 bases left between them. This CDR3 spans 13 amino acids. Looked up from germline, CDR1 is GTSNPN and CDR2 is SVGIG (reference sequence). The CDR3 DNA reads as TGTGCCTGGAGTGTTGGAACGGGCACTGAAGCTTTCTTT. Encoded protein: CAWSVGTGTEAFF. Full variable domain (remainder filled in from reference TRBV30 and TRBJ1-1): SQTIHQWPATLVQPVGSPLSLECTVEGTSNPNLYWYRQAAGRGLQLLFYSVGIGQISSEVPQNLSASRPQDRQFILSSKKLLLSDSGFYLCAWSVGTGTEAFFGQGTRLTVV.

The chain is built from TRBV4-2 and TRBJ2-3; a possible D gene is TRBD2 (5 bases). V was pared by 0 bases and J by 3 bases, with 13 bases between. CDR3 size: 16 residues. The germline gives CDR1 LGHNA, CDR2 YNFKEQ. Here the CDR3 DNA reads TGTGCCAGCAGCCAAGATAGTGCGGGTCTAACAGATACGCAGTATTTT. This sequence encodes CASSQDSAGLTDTQYF.

This clonotype was counted ten times or more. This sequence joins TRBV11-2 and TRBJ2-7; 12 nucleotides line up with TRBD1. This CDR3 spans 14 amino acids. Germline V gene data show CDR1 as SGHAT and CDR2 as FQNNGV. The J segment lost 7 bases and the V segment lost 3 bases, leaving 4 bases of the junction unmatched. CDR3 sequence: CASSLGQGAEEQYF. In DNA, the CDR3 is TGTGCCAGCAGCTTGGGACAGGGGGCTGAAGAGCAGTACTTC.

The V gene is TRBV7-9, the J gene TRBJ1-2, with D possibly matching TRBD1 (5 bases). Germline V gives CDR1 SEHNR, CDR2 FQNEAQ (reference sequence). The V end was cut by 1 base, the J end by 6 bases, with 15 bases between. This CDR3 has 15 residues. CDR3 bases: TGTGCCAGCAGCTTAGTACAACAGGCAGCTGATGGCTACACCTTC. This sequence encodes CASSLVQQAADGYTF.

This clonotype has a count of ten or more. This sequence joins TRBV4-1 and TRBJ1-5; weak D call: TRBD1 (6 bases). The V gene lost 1 base and the J gene lost 0 bases, with 16 bases spanning the gap. Germline V gives CDR1 MGHRA, CDR2 YSYEKL. The length of the CDR3 is 18 residues. The CDR3 sequence is CASSQGRGASNSNQPQHF. CDR3 nucleotide sequence: TGCGCCAGCAGCCAAGGTCGGGGGGCGAGTAATAGCAATCAGCCCCAGCATTTT.

The rearrangement links TRBV5-1 to TRBJ2-7, with 9 bases fitting TRBD1. V shed 7 bases and J 3 bases; nucleotides not matched to a gene: 8. CDR3 size: 14 residues. Germline V gene data show CDR1 as SGHRS and CDR2 as YFSETQ. CDR3 sequence: CASGTGTGNYEQYF. The CDR3 bases are TGCGCCAGCGGCACCGGGACAGGGAACTACGAGCAGTACTTC.

This clonotype was detected only a few times. The V and J genes are TRBV20-1 and TRBJ2-1; D is unclear. This CDR3 comprises 12 residues. V was pared by 6 bases and J by 6 bases, with 12 bases between. Germline loops: CDR1 DFQATT, CDR2 SNEGSKA (reference sequence). The CDR3 nucleotides read TGCAGTGCCCAGGCCAATCTCAATGAGCAGTTCTTC. Protein sequence: CSAQANLNEQFF.

The chain recombines TRBV4-1 with TRBJ1-3; no clear D. Germline lookup yields CDR1 MGHRA and CDR2 YSYEKL. Trimming took off 2 bases at V and 3 bases at J, with 11 bases between the two ends. The CDR3 is 15 residues long. The CDR3 loop reads CASSQRATRGNTIYF. In nucleotides, the CDR3 is TGCGCCAGCAGCCAAAGGGCGACACGTGGAAACACCATATATTTT.

This chain links TRBV30 with TRBJ2-7; 7 bases line up with TRBD2. Germline V lookup: CDR1 GTSNPN, CDR2 SVGIG (reference sequence). J lost 10 bases, V lost 2 bases, and 14 bases had no gene match. The CDR3 has 14 amino acids. DNA for the CDR3: TGTGCCTGGAGTTCAGACAGCGGGGTCCAAGACCAGTACTTC. Encoded protein: CAWSSDSGVQDQYF.

This clonotype was observed a handful of times. This chain connects TRBV12-3 or TRBV12-4 to TRBJ2-3; TRBD2 matches at 7 bases. CDR3 size: 14 residues. J lost 0 bases, V lost 7 bases, and 4 bases had no gene match. CDR3 loop: CASTWGGSTDTQYF. The DNA for the CDR3 is TGTGCCAGCACCTGGGGGGGGAGCACAGATACGCAGTATTTT.

On this clonotype: An end of the junction differs from the germline gene, which may be a read error. This sequence joins TRBV6-6 and TRBJ1-5; TRBD1 agrees at 7 bases. The CDR3 totals 16 residues. Germline CDR1 MNHNY, CDR2 SVGAGI (reference sequence). The CDR3 DNA reads as TGTGTCAGCAGCCTCGGGACAGTCAATAGCAATCAGCCCCAGCATTTT. Its protein is CVSSLGTVNSNQPQHF.

This clonotype was seen a handful of times. The V call is TRBV7-9, the J call TRBJ2-3; D remains ambiguous. The DNA end is more similar to TRBJ1-5, so the J call may be wrong. The germline CDR1 and CDR2 sequences are SEHNR and FQNEAQ (reference sequence). The CDR3 is 16 amino acids. The CDR3 sequence: CASSISPQENTDTQHF. The CDR3 DNA reads as TGTGCCAGCAGCATTAGCCCCCAGGAAAACACAGATACGCAGCATTTT.

This clonotype was detected only once. The chain joins TRBV6-5 to TRBJ2-5; D assignment may be TRBD1 or TRBD2 (5 bases each). Per germline, CDR1 MNHEY and CDR2 SVGAGI. The CDR3 has 16 residues. Trimming pared 11 bases from V and 9 bases from J, leaving 31 bases between. The CDR3 sequence is CARRLLPGPKTVPQYF. The CDR3 DNA reads TGTGCCCGCCGCCTTCTCCCGGGGCCCAAGACGGTGCCCCAGTACTTC.

A note on this clonotype: A single base separates this from a much larger clone, so it may be a read error. V usage is TRBV12-3 or TRBV12-4 and J usage is TRBJ1-1, with unresolved D. This CDR3 is 12 amino acids long. CDR3 sequence reads: CASGRVNTGAFF. The CDR3 DNA reads TGTGCCAGCGGGAGGGTGAACACTGGAGCTTTCTTT.

With regard to this clonotype: The CDR3 carries no conserved terminal phenylalanine or tryptophan, so it likely arises from a read error. The chain employs TRBV12-3 or TRBV12-4 and TRBJ2-5, with a tentative D call TRBD1 (5 bases). Trimming stripped 5 bases from V and 0 bases from J, with 10 bases between. This CDR3 region has 14 residues. CDR3 sequence: CASSGALDQETQYL. CDR3 DNA sequence: TGTGCCAGCAGTGGGGCCCTAGACCAAGAGACCCAGTACCTC.

This clonotype showed up many times. V gene TRBV7-9 combines with J gene TRBJ2-7; perhaps D is TRBD1 or TRBD2 (5 bases each). The V gene's germline CDR1 is SEHNR and CDR2 FQNEAQ (reference sequence). V shed 4 bases and J shed 0 bases, with 19 bases lying between them. This CDR3 has 17 amino acids. Written as DNA, the CDR3 is TGTGCCAGCAGCTCAAATCCGGGGCAGAGGAGCTCCTACGAGCAGTACTTC. Translation: CASSSNPGQRSSYEQYF.

This clonotype was seen a few times. The V gene is TRBV20-1, the J gene TRBJ2-3; 13 nucleotides agree with TRBD2. V shed 6 bases and J 4 bases; nucleotides not matched to a gene: 7. Germline CDR1 and CDR2: DFQATT and SNEGSKA (reference sequence). This CDR3 spans 15 amino acids. CDR3 region: CSANRLAGGSDTQYF. The CDR3 coding sequence is TGCAGTGCCAACCGACTAGCGGGAGGATCAGATACGCAGTATTTT.

A word on this clonotype: This is likely a read error, given that the CDR3 carries no conserved phenylalanine or tryptophan at its end. V gene TRBV24-1 combines with J gene TRBJ1-2; D is unresolved. The CDR3 covers 14 residues. Germline lookup yields CDR1 KGHDR and CDR2 SFDVKD. V shed 4 bases and J shed 1 base, with 9 bases lying between them. The CDR3 DNA follows: TGTGCCACCAGTGACGGGCAGCTTAACTATGGCTACACCTCC. Translation: CATSDGQLNYGYTS.

This clonotype has ten or more counts. The chain has TRBV4-3 and TRBJ2-1; either TRBD1 or TRBD2 may supply D (5 bases each). The germline CDR1 and CDR2 sequences are LGHNA and YSLEER. The V end lost 3 bases, the J end lost 4 bases, and 13 bases lay between the germline ends. The CDR3 spans 15 residues. The chain's CDR3 is CASSHGTGGYNEQFF. The CDR3 nucleotides read TGCGCCAGCAGCCACGGCACTGGGGGATACAATGAGCAGTTCTTC.